The 6 T cell receptor beta chains reported below all come from one sample, sequenced in a study of blood T cells in healthy people across ages. A second PCR of about 7 to 12 cycles used a sample-barcoded 5' primer and a J-beta primer mix. TCRdb itself ran the 5' RACE reads through MiXCR, one entry per CDR3 protein. The table includes about 570,000 distinct CDR3 sequences, 25% to 30% detected once. The sequenced material came from blood. These receptor sequences come from an older woman in good health.

CDR3 in amino acids: CASSQGWGGSTDTQYF. CDR3 in DNA: TGTGCCAGCAGCCAAGGGTGGGGGGGTAGCACAGATACGCAGTATTTT. The V call is TRBV4-2, the J call TRBJ2-3; TRBD2 matches at 7 bases. Germline V gives CDR1 LGHNA, CDR2 YNFKEQ. The trim removed 1 base at V and 0 bases at J, leaving 4 bases unmatched. CDR3 length: 16 amino acids.

This clonotype occurred a few times. V is TRBV2 and J is TRBJ2-1; D is unclear. The germline V gene encodes CDR1 SNHLY and CDR2 FYNNEI. The CDR3 has 11 residues. CDR3 bases: TGTGCGGTAGGCTCCTACAATGAGCAGTTCTTC. This translates into CAVGSYNEQFF.

DNA of the CDR3: TGCAGCGTTGGTCTCCCAGCCGACTATGGCTACACCTTC. Residues: CSVGLPADYGYTF. This chain links TRBV29-1 with TRBJ1-2; unclear D gene. Per the germline V gene, CDR1 is SQVTM and CDR2 is ANQGSEA. V lost 4 bases and J lost 3, with 12 bases in between. The CDR3 loop spans 13 amino acids.

V is TRBV18 and J is TRBJ1-3, with a tentative D call TRBD1 (5 bases). Trimming left V 2 bases short and J 2 bases short, with 10 bases between. Germline V gene data show CDR1 as KGHSH and CDR2 as LQKENI. CDR3 length: 15 amino acids. The CDR3 nucleotides read TGTGCCAGCTCACCAACCACGGGGCCTGGAAACACCATATATTTT. Translation: CASSPTTGPGNTIYF.

The chain employs TRBV7-9 and TRBJ2-3; TRBD2 agrees at 7 bases. Germline lookup yields CDR1 SEHNR and CDR2 FQNEAQ (reference sequence). J gave up 0 bases and V 3 bases, and 6 bases lay outside the gene matches. CDR3 length: 16 residues. Here the CDR3 DNA reads TGTGCCAGCAGCTTCCGACGGGGGGTCAGCACAGATACGCAGTATTTT. This codes for CASSFRRGVSTDTQYF.

The rearrangement uses TRBV5-8 and TRBJ2-3, with D uncertain. Germline values: CDR1 SGHTS, CDR2 YDEGEE. The CDR3 extends over 15 amino acids. With 3 bases removed from V and 4 bases from J, the gap between germline ends came to 15 bases. In DNA, the CDR3 is TGTGCCAGCAGCTCGATCCGGGCCACCGCAGATACGCAGTATTTT. Translation gives CASSSIRATADTQYF.